This TCR beta chain emerged from a study of memory CD4+ T cells and cytomegalovirus serostatus. Broader study findings: Suggested: most of the CMV-linked TCR signature lies in CD4+ memory cells. CMV serostatus prediction reached median AUC roughly 0.95, or 0.91 with US-trained model. 67 of 164 known CMV-associated TCRbeta sequences appeared in CD4+ memory.

Clones were read by immunoSEQ multiplex PCR, and TCRdb kept only the in-frame ones, dropping some. The repertoire holds some 27,000 clones, with about 79% as singletons. As concerns this clone: No antigen is known for it.

CDR3 length: 11 amino acids. Trimming took off 5 bases at V and 5 bases at J, with 6 bases between the two ends. Looked up from germline, CDR1 is SGHAT and CDR2 is FQNNGV. The sort gate was single viable CD3+CD4+CD8-CD45RO+ cells for memory CD4+ T cells. CMV serostatus came from serum IgG against pp150, pp28, p38, p52. The sequenced sample consisted of memory CD4+ T cells from blood. This chain uses TRBV11-2 with TRBJ1-2; the D gene is possibly TRBD1 (5 bases). The receptor was derived from an adult in good health and CMV-seronegative. The CDR3 sequence: CASSRQYGYTF. CDR3 coding DNA: TGTGCCAGCAGCCGACAGTATGGCTACACCTTC. The full variable domain, rest sourced from reference TRBV11-2 and TRBJ1-2, is EAGVAQSPRYKIIEKRQSVAFWCNPISGHATLYWYQQILGQGPKLLIQFQNNGVVDDSQLPKDRFSAERLKGVDSTLKIQPAKLEDSAVYLCASSRQYGYTFGSGTRLTVV.